What follows are 26 T cell receptor beta chains derived from one specimen sequenced in a study of Ad26.COV2.S vaccination and SARS-CoV-2 variants. The treatment was: 15 to 20 received Ad26.COV2.S at low or high dose, single or two shots; several received placebo; per-sample allocation not given. Sampling was performed 63 days after the first vaccine or placebo injection. Sequencing was performed with immunoSEQ multiplex PCR; in TCRdb, only in-frame clones are kept and a portion is missing. Of about 680,000 clones in the sample, about 90% were seen once. Specimen: peripheral blood, collected in a trial of Ad26.COV2.S vaccine versus placebo. Source of these receptors: a person aged 18 to 65 who received the Ad26.COV2.S COVID-19 vaccine or a placebo.

The chain joins TRBV29-1 to TRBJ2-1; 7 positions match TRBD1. Germline V gene data show CDR1 as SQVTM and CDR2 as ANQGSEA. CDR3 length: 18 amino acids. After removal of 5 bases from V and 2 bases from J, the junction contained 18 bases not matched to a gene. The CDR3 DNA sequence: TGCAGCGTTACGTCCCTGGGACAGCCGAGACCTCCCTACAATGAGCAGTTCTTC. Its protein product is CSVTSLGQPRPPYNEQFF.

The genes are TRBV19 and TRBJ2-2; D ambiguous. The germline V and J ends were trimmed by 6 bases and 0 bases, with 8 bases remaining between them. CDR1 LNHDA and CDR2 SQIVND come from the germline V gene (reference sequence). This CDR3 region has 14 residues. CDR3 loop: CASRGSTNTGELFF. The CDR3 coding sequence is TGTGCCAGTAGAGGCAGTACGAACACCGGGGAGCTGTTTTTT. Complete variable domain (other parts from reference TRBV19 and TRBJ2-2): DGGITQSPKYLFRKEGQNVTLSCEQNLNHDAMYWYRQDPGQGLRLIYYSQIVNDFQKGDIAEGYSVSREKKESFPLTVTSAQKNPTAFYLCASRGSTNTGELFFGEGSRLTVL.

V is TRBV6-6 and J is TRBJ2-7; a possible D gene is TRBD1 (6 bases). V lost 6 bases, J lost 3 bases, and 18 bases lay in between. The length of the CDR3 is 15 residues. CDR1 MNHNY and CDR2 SVGAGI come from the germline V gene (reference sequence). The CDR3 DNA sequence: TGTGCCAGCAGCCCTCTCCGGGACACAAGCTACGAGCAGTACTTC. This translates into CASSPLRDTSYEQYF.

This rearrangement joins TRBV25-1 to TRBJ1-3; 7 bases are a match to TRBD1. The germline gives CDR1 MGHDK, CDR2 SYGVNS. Unmatched junction bases numbered 6, after V lost 1 base and J lost 3 bases. The CDR3 length is 16 residues. In DNA, the CDR3 is TGTGCCAGCAGTGAATCTCTGACAGGGAGTGGAAACACCATATATTTT. This gives the protein CASSESLTGSGNTIYF.

A few counts support this clone. The chain combines TRBV5-1 with TRBJ2-7, with TRBD2 matching over 12 bases. J lost 1 base, V lost 5 bases, and 4 bases had no gene match. The CDR3 loop spans 15 amino acids. Germline CDR1 SGHRS, CDR2 YFSETQ. CDR3 residues: CASRVLAGGSYEQYF. CDR3 in DNA: TGCGCCAGCAGGGTACTAGCGGGGGGTTCCTACGAGCAGTACTTC.

V and J are TRBV2 and TRBJ1-2; D possibly corresponds to TRBD1 (6 bases). The germline CDR1 and CDR2 sequences are SNHLY and FYNNEI. V was shortened by 6 bases and J by 8 bases, with 13 bases between the two germline ends. The CDR3 runs 12 residues. The CDR3 sequence is CASSKNRDGYTF. The CDR3 DNA is TGTGCCAGCAGCAAGAACAGGGACGGCTACACCTTC.

The chain joins TRBV3-1 (or the pseudogene TRBV3-2) to TRBJ1-1; D is perhaps TRBD1 (6 bases). This CDR3 has 14 residues. Germline V gene sequence: CDR1 LGHDT, CDR2 YNNKEL (reference sequence). V dropped 7 bases and J dropped 7 bases, with 19 bases sitting between them. CDR3 residues: CASNQGRVWSEAFF. CDR3 DNA: TGTGCCAGCAACCAGGGGAGGGTTTGGAGTGAAGCTTTCTTT.

V is TRBV5-4 and J is TRBJ2-7; weak D call: TRBD1 (6 bases). V was shortened by 4 bases and J by 4 bases, with 15 bases between the two germline ends. CDR3 length: 14 residues. Germline V lookup: CDR1 SGHNT, CDR2 YYREEE (reference sequence). The CDR3 DNA reads as TGTGCCAGCAGCGGACCAGGGGCATCTTACGAGCAGTACTTC. Encoded protein: CASSGPGASYEQYF.

The chain is built from TRBV7-2 and TRBJ1-5; unclear D gene. Germline CDR1 reads SGHTA; CDR2 reads FQGNSA. V was trimmed by 2 bases and J by 4 bases, leaving 12 bases between them. The CDR3 has 15 amino acids. The CDR3 DNA follows: TGTGCCAGCAGCTTAAGTGAGGGAAGGAATCAGCCCCAGCATTTT. Its protein is CASSLSEGRNQPQHF.

This clone occurred once. This chain uses TRBV3-1 (or the pseudogene TRBV3-2) with TRBJ1-6; D call uncertain. The CDR3 extends over 14 amino acids. Per germline, CDR1 LGHDT and CDR2 YNNKEL (reference sequence). V was trimmed by 3 bases and J by 6 bases, leaving 9 bases between them. CDR3 in amino acids: CASSQGMFNSPLHF. The CDR3 DNA reads TGTGCCAGCAGCCAGGGGATGTTTAATTCACCCCTCCACTTT.

This chain links TRBV7-2 with TRBJ2-3; unclear D gene. There are 18 residues in the CDR3. Germline lookup yields CDR1 SGHTA and CDR2 FQGNSA. V shed 1 base and J shed 0 bases, with 17 bases lying between them. Here the CDR3 reads CASSLVLKKLASTDTQYF. The DNA of the CDR3 is TGTGCCAGCAGCTTAGTACTCAAAAAACTCGCAAGCACAGATACGCAGTATTTT.

The chain is built from TRBV27 and TRBJ2-7; the D gene could be TRBD1 or TRBD2 (5 bases each). The CDR3 runs to 15 residues. CDR1 MNHEY and CDR2 SMNVEV come from the germline V gene (reference sequence). V lost 5 bases, J lost 0 bases, and 14 bases lay in between. The CDR3 sequence is CASSLLSGASYEQYF. CDR3 sequence (DNA): TGTGCCAGCAGTCTCCTGTCCGGGGCCTCCTACGAGCAGTACTTC.

As for this clone: The sample carries other DNA sequences with the same CDR3. This chain links TRBV3-1 (or the pseudogene TRBV3-2) with TRBJ1-1, with D uncertain. CDR1 is LGHDT, CDR2 YNNKEL, per germline (reference sequence). V gave up 1 base and J gave up 5 bases, with 8 bases separating them. This CDR3 spans 13 amino acids. The DNA of the CDR3 is TGTGCCAGCAGCCAAGTCCTGGGGACTGAAGCTTTCTTT. This gives the protein CASSQVLGTEAFF.

In regard to this clone: One end of the junction is discordant with germline, which a read error may explain. The gene calls are TRBV2 and TRBJ2-3, with D possibly matching TRBD1 (6 bases). The length of the CDR3 is 16 residues. Germline CDR1 is SNHLY and CDR2 is FYNNEI. CDR3 residues: CAGSPQGISGTDTQYF. The CDR3 DNA reads TGTGCCGGCAGTCCGCAGGGGATTTCTGGCACAGATACGCAGTATTTT.

This clone was recorded only once. The chain uses TRBV27 and TRBJ2-3; maybe TRBD2 (6 bases). The CDR3 has 15 amino acids. Trimming stripped 6 bases from V and 3 bases from J, with 16 bases between. Per germline, CDR1 MNHEY and CDR2 SMNVEV (reference sequence). CDR3 residues: CASSMRGGGTDTQYF. Written as DNA, the CDR3 is TGTGCCAGCAGCATGAGGGGTGGAGGGACAGATACGCAGTATTTT.

This clone was seen a single time. The rearrangement joins TRBV27 to TRBJ2-1, with 10 bases lining up with TRBD2. The V and J ends lost 6 bases and 2 bases, in that order; junction bases with no gene match: 4. This CDR3 is built from 15 residues. Germline V CDR1 and CDR2: MNHEY, SMNVEV (reference sequence). CDR3 sequence (DNA): TGTGCCAGCAGCCTAGCGGGAGCAGCCTACAATGAGCAGTTCTTC. This codes for CASSLAGAAYNEQFF.

J is TRBJ1-4 and V is TRBV30; D not resolved. The V and J ends lost 0 bases and 7 bases respectively, with 12 bases between them. The CDR3 is 14 amino acids. Germline V CDR1 and CDR2: GTSNPN, SVGIG (reference sequence). The CDR3 DNA reads as TGTGCCTGGAGTGTAAGGGTGGCTTTTGAAAAACTGTTTTTT. This gives the protein CAWSVRVAFEKLFF. Supplemented by reference TRBV30 and TRBJ1-4, the full variable domain reads SQTIHQWPATLVQPVGSPLSLECTVEGTSNPNLYWYRQAAGRGLQLLFYSVGIGQISSEVPQNLSASRPQDRQFILSSKKLLLSDSGFYLCAWSVRVAFEKLFFGSGTQLSVL.

V and J are TRBV4-1 and TRBJ2-7, with TRBD1 identical over 11 bases. Germline V lookup: CDR1 MGHRA, CDR2 YSYEKL. This CDR3 has 16 amino acids. Trimming took 2 bases from V and 3 from J; bases not matched to a gene: 6. CDR3 residues: CASSQTLGTGGYEQYF. The DNA for the CDR3 is TGCGCCAGCAGCCAAACCCTCGGGACAGGGGGCTACGAGCAGTACTTC.

V usage is TRBV27 and J usage is TRBJ2-5, with D tentatively TRBD1 (5 bases). Germline V gene lookup returns CDR1 MNHEY and CDR2 SMNVEV (reference sequence). This CDR3 is built from 14 residues. The ends were cut back, 0 bases at V and 4 bases at J, with 9 bases in the middle. The CDR3 region is CASSLSRQSETQYF. In DNA form, the CDR3 reads TGTGCCAGCAGTTTATCAAGACAGTCAGAGACCCAGTACTTC.

This chain links TRBV7-3 with TRBJ2-1; D unresolved. The V gene's germline CDR1 is SGHTA and CDR2 FQGTGA. The CDR3 consists of 13 residues. Deletions cut 4 bases from V and 8 bases from J, with 12 bases between. The CDR3 spells CASSYERLDEQFF. In DNA, the CDR3 is TGTGCCAGCAGCTACGAGCGTTTGGATGAGCAGTTCTTC.

V usage is TRBV6-6 and J usage is TRBJ2-1, with D unresolved. The CDR3 consists of 15 residues. Per germline, CDR1 MNHNY and CDR2 SVGAGI (reference sequence). V lost 5 bases, J lost 4 bases, and 15 bases lay in between. CDR3 sequence: CASSDQGSPYNEQFF. DNA for the CDR3: TGTGCCAGCAGTGACCAAGGGTCTCCATACAATGAGCAGTTCTTC.

The J gene is TRBJ2-5, the V gene TRBV7-7; 7 nucleotides match TRBD1. Germline V lookup: CDR1 SSHAT, CDR2 FNYEAQ (reference sequence). Trimming cost V 5 bases and J 1 base; bases outside gene matches: 4. There are 14 residues in the CDR3. The CDR3, as DNA: TGTGCCAGCAGCAGACAGGGCCCCCAAGAGACCCAGTACTTC. It encodes CASSRQGPQETQYF.

The chain couples TRBV5-4 to TRBJ1-2, with TRBD1 matching over 8 bases. Unmatched junction bases numbered 6, after V lost 3 bases and J lost 5 bases. This CDR3 region has 14 residues. Germline assignment: CDR1 SGHNT and CDR2 YYREEE (reference sequence). The CDR3 DNA is TGTGCCAGCAGCTCCCGGACAGGGCCTTATGGCTACACCTTC. It codes for CASSSRTGPYGYTF.

The V call is TRBV7-9, the J call TRBJ1-3; D is possibly TRBD1 (6 bases). This CDR3 has 16 amino acids. V was cut by 3 bases and J by 7 bases, with 19 bases left in between. Germline CDR1 is SEHNR and CDR2 is FQNEAQ (reference sequence). CDR3: CASSLGGFAQGNTIYF. CDR3 nucleotides: TGTGCCAGCAGCTTGGGAGGATTCGCTCAGGGGAACACCATATATTTT.

This chain connects TRBV5-1 to TRBJ2-7; perhaps D is TRBD1 or TRBD2 (5 bases each). Trimming left V 0 bases short and J 6 bases short, with 13 bases between. Germline CDR1 and CDR2: SGHRS and YFSETQ. This CDR3 region has 14 residues. CDR3 residues: CASSLVGVDSEQYF. Here the CDR3 DNA reads TGCGCCAGCAGCTTGGTCGGGGTCGACAGCGAGCAGTACTTC.

This clone was counted a few times. The CDR3 nucleotides read TGTGCCTGGAGTCTCTGGAGGACTGAAGCTTTCTTT. Encoded protein: CAWSLWRTEAFF. The chain uses TRBV30 and TRBJ1-1; the D is unclear. CDR3 length equals 12 residues. V was clipped by 2 bases and J by 5 bases, with 9 bases between them. Germline V gene lookup returns CDR1 GTSNPN and CDR2 SVGIG (reference sequence).